The 12 T cell receptor beta chains in this list originate from one sample, sequenced in a study of cytomegalovirus exposure and HLA in healthy donors. The primer mix had 60 Vbeta and 13 Jbeta primers. The protocol was immunoSEQ multiplex PCR, while the TCRdb copy is restricted to in-frame clones and leaves out a portion. The sample holds 150,000 to 200,000 clones, around 75% seen once. Material: PBMCs. Receptors were obtained from a man aged 18 to 35 in good health and CMV-seropositive.

This clone was seen a few times. The genes are TRBV10-3 and TRBJ1-2; 7 nucleotides align to TRBD1. Germline V gene data show CDR1 as ENHRY and CDR2 as SYGVKD. The junction had 2 bases not matched to a gene; V was cut back by 7 bases and J by 3 bases. This CDR3 contains 12 residues. CDR3 sequence (DNA): TGTGCCATCAAAGACAGGGACTATGGCTACACCTTC. Its protein is CAIKDRDYGYTF.

About this clone itself: Different DNA sequences within this sample yield the same CDR3. This CDR3 reads CASSLVTTRANAEAFF. The CDR3 DNA is TGTGCCAGCAGCTTGGTCACCACCAGGGCTAATGCTGAAGCTTTCTTT. J is TRBJ1-1 and V is TRBV5-4; possible D gene TRBD1, 5 bases. Germline assignment: CDR1 SGHNT and CDR2 YYREEE (reference sequence). V shed 0 bases and J shed 6 bases, with 18 bases lying between them. There are 16 residues in the CDR3.

This rearrangement joins TRBV2 to TRBJ1-2; possible D gene TRBD1, 5 bases. CDR1 is SNHLY, CDR2 FYNNEI, per germline. This CDR3 has 13 residues. V lost 7 bases to trimming and J lost 2 bases, with 11 bases between them. CDR3 in amino acids: CASTLDRNYGYTF. CDR3 in DNA: TGTGCCAGCACCCTCGACAGAAACTATGGCTACACCTTC.

The chain uses TRBV30 and TRBJ2-1, with no clear D. Trimming took 0 bases from V and 7 from J, leaving 7 bases between them. Germline CDR1 is GTSNPN and CDR2 is SVGIG (reference sequence). The CDR3 has 12 amino acids. DNA for the CDR3: TGTGCCTGGAGTGTCGGGTTTAATGAGCAGTTCTTC. Protein sequence: CAWSVGFNEQFF.

J is TRBJ2-5 and V is TRBV7-2, with 9 nucleotides matching TRBD2. The CDR3 runs to 17 residues. Germline trimming cut 1 base from V and 2 bases from J; bases unmatched to any gene: 8. Germline CDR1 is SGHTA and CDR2 is FQGNSA. CDR3 residues: CASSLGGLAGQQETQYF. CDR3 nucleotides: TGTGCCAGCAGCTTAGGGGGGCTAGCGGGGCAACAAGAGACCCAGTACTTC.

The chain has TRBV25-1 and TRBJ1-2; 8 bases agree with TRBD1. V shed 3 bases and J 4 bases; nucleotides not matched to a gene: 1. The CDR3 extends over 13 amino acids. Germline V lookup: CDR1 MGHDK, CDR2 SYGVNS. This CDR3 is CASSDQGAYGYTF. CDR3 coding DNA: TGTGCCAGCAGTGACCAGGGGGCCTATGGCTACACCTTC.

J is TRBJ2-3 and V is TRBV5-1; 7 nucleotides line up with TRBD1. The germline CDR1 and CDR2 sequences are SGHRS and YFSETQ. V gave up 4 bases and J gave up 2 bases; unmatched junction bases: 4. This CDR3 comprises 14 residues. The DNA for the CDR3 is TGCGCCAGCAGCCTGGGGACAGCCACAGATACGCAGTATTTT. The encoded protein is CASSLGTATDTQYF.

This chain connects TRBV13 to TRBJ2-2; 8 nucleotides agree with TRBD1. The germline CDR1 and CDR2 sequences are PRHDT and FYEKMQ (reference sequence). The ends lost 5 bases at V and 3 bases at J; junction bases unmatched: 8. The CDR3 consists of 16 residues. CDR3 DNA sequence: TGTGCCAGCAGCCCCGTTGGACAGGGCGACACCGGGGAGCTGTTTTTT. This sequence encodes CASSPVGQGDTGELFF.

The V gene is TRBV19, the J gene TRBJ2-2; D may be TRBD1 (6 bases). V was clipped by 7 bases and J by 1 base, with 10 bases between them. The germline V gene encodes CDR1 LNHDA and CDR2 SQIVND (reference sequence). The CDR3 is 14 residues long. CDR3 amino acids: CASKGTLNTGELFF. DNA of the CDR3: TGTGCCAGTAAGGGGACACTGAACACCGGGGAGCTGTTTTTT.

The chain links TRBV11-2 to TRBJ2-3; 8 nucleotides agree with TRBD2. Germline V gives CDR1 SGHAT, CDR2 FQNNGV. V shed 3 bases, J shed 3 bases, and the junction held 8 bases outside the gene matches. This CDR3 is 16 amino acids long. In DNA form, the CDR3 reads TGTGCCAGCAGCTTTGTGACGGGGGGGGATACAGATACGCAGTATTTT. Its protein is CASSFVTGGDTDTQYF.

This sequence joins TRBV30 and TRBJ1-4; D is ambiguous. Per germline, CDR1 GTSNPN and CDR2 SVGIG (reference sequence). The CDR3 contains 12 residues. With 0 bases removed from V and 10 bases from J, the gap between germline ends came to 9 bases. The CDR3 DNA follows: TGTGCCTGGAGTGTGACGGGATTAAAACTGTTTTTT. It codes for CAWSVTGLKLFF. Drawing the rest from reference TRBV30 and TRBJ1-4, the complete variable domain is SQTIHQWPATLVQPVGSPLSLECTVEGTSNPNLYWYRQAAGRGLQLLFYSVGIGQISSEVPQNLSASRPQDRQFILSSKKLLLSDSGFYLCAWSVTGLKLFFGSGTQLSVL.

The chain joins TRBV18 to TRBJ1-5; tentative D call: TRBD1 (6 bases). With 5 bases removed from V and 6 bases from J, the gap between germline ends came to 11 bases. CDR1 and CDR2 from the germline V gene are KGHSH and LQKENI. This CDR3 spans 13 amino acids. The CDR3 sequence is CASSSTGTQPQHF. The CDR3 DNA reads as TGTGCCAGCTCATCCACAGGGACTCAGCCCCAGCATTTT.